Listed here is a single TCR beta chain. The CDR3 is made up of 17 amino acids. In germline, CDR1 is MDHEN, CDR2 SYDVKM. V was pared by 6 bases and J by 3 bases, with 14 bases of the junction left unmatched. These data are taken from a study of blood T cell repertoires in COVID-19. The data were produced by immunoSEQ multiplex PCR, yet TCRdb's version contains in-frame clones alone and is incomplete. Seen here are about 140,000 clones, about 87% observed once, and the top ten hold approximately 9%. Sequenced material: peripheral blood. The chain has TRBV28 and TRBJ2-7; 10 bases map to TRBD2. This receptor was taken from a woman between 50 and 59 years old with active or convalescent COVID-19. CDR3 residues: CASSYLAGGRRVYEQYF. The DNA for the CDR3 is TGTGCCAGCAGCTATTTAGCGGGAGGAAGGAGAGTCTACGAGCAGTACTTC. Supplemented by reference TRBV28 and TRBJ2-7, the full variable domain reads DVKVTQSSRYLVKRTGEKVFLECVQDMDHENMFWYRQDPGLGLRLIYFSYDVKMKEKGDIPEGYSVSREKKERFSLILESASTNQTSMYLCASSYLAGGRRVYEQYFGPGTRLTVT.